This record covers a single T cell receptor (beta chain). This CDR3 has 20 residues. Trimming cost V 1 base and J 1 base; bases outside gene matches: 12. CDR1 and CDR2 from the germline V gene are SGHDN and FVKESK. Clones were sequenced by immunoSEQ multiplex PCR, and TCRdb holds only the in-frame ones, with some missing. The sample contains around 260,000 clones, about nine tenths of which appear only once. This sample stems from a study of blood T cell repertoires in COVID-19. The V and J genes are TRBV14 and TRBJ2-5; 13 nucleotides align to TRBD2. This TCR was sampled from a woman aged 25 to 39 with COVID-19, enrolled during active disease. Source material: peripheral blood. CDR3 loop: CASSQASPLRLAGGQETQYF. CDR3 in DNA: TGTGCCAGCAGCCAAGCCTCTCCACTCCGACTAGCGGGAGGCCAAGAGACCCAGTACTTC.